A single sample is the source of the 30 T cell receptor beta chains below, sequenced in a study of blood T cells in healthy people across ages. It was with a sample-barcoded 5' primer and a J-beta primer mix that a second PCR of roughly 7 to 12 cycles was run. One entry per CDR3 protein, called by TCRdb with MiXCR from the 5' RACE reads. Seen here are around 1.1 million distinct CDR3 sequences, about two fifths observed once, and the top ten hold about an eighth. Sequenced material: blood. The origin of the receptors is a man younger than 30 in good health.

The chain links TRBV7-2 to TRBJ2-1; the D gene is possibly TRBD2 (6 bases). CDR3 length: 17 amino acids. Trimming cost V 6 bases and J 6 bases, with 24 bases left between them. Germline CDR1 is SGHTA and CDR2 is FQGNSA. The CDR3 sequence is CASSKSVWGVATNEQFF. For the CDR3, the DNA is TGTGCCAGCAGTAAATCGGTCTGGGGGGTTGCAACCAATGAGCAGTTCTTC. The full variable domain, completed using reference TRBV7-2 and TRBJ2-1, is GAGVSQSPSNKVTEKGKDVELRCDPISGHTALYWYRQSLGQGLEFLIYFQGNSAPDKSGLPSDRFSAERTGGSVSTLTIQRTQQEDSAVYLCASSKSVWGVATNEQFFGPGTRLTVL.

The chain recombines TRBV20-1 with TRBJ1-1, with 7 positions matching TRBD1. The CDR3 extends over 12 amino acids. Germline loops: CDR1 DFQATT, CDR2 SNEGSKA (reference sequence). CDR3 sequence reads: CTRTGINTEAFF. Here the CDR3 DNA reads TGCACCCGGACAGGAATAAACACTGAAGCTTTCTTT.

The V and J genes are TRBV10-3 and TRBJ1-1; 8 bases agree with TRBD1. There are 15 residues in the CDR3. J lost 1 base, V lost 6 bases, and 7 bases had no gene match. Per germline, CDR1 ENHRY and CDR2 SYGVKD. CDR3 protein: CAISPAGTGNTEAFF. The CDR3 DNA is TGTGCCATCAGCCCGGCCGGGACAGGGAACACTGAAGCTTTCTTT.

V gene TRBV2 combines with J gene TRBJ1-1; tentatively, D is TRBD1 (5 bases). The germline V and J ends were trimmed by 4 bases and 3 bases, with 12 bases remaining between them. The CDR3 consists of 14 residues. Germline V gene sequence: CDR1 SNHLY, CDR2 FYNNEI. The CDR3, as DNA: TGTGCCAGCAGTGTCTTCGGCAGGGACACTGAAGCTTTCTTT. As protein: CASSVFGRDTEAFF.

The V call is TRBV25-1, the J call TRBJ1-4; D possibly corresponds to TRBD1 (5 bases). Per the germline V gene, CDR1 is MGHDK and CDR2 is SYGVNS. Trimming left V 3 bases short and J 0 bases short, with 11 bases between. There are 16 residues in the CDR3. DNA for the CDR3: TGTGCCAGCAGTGACGGGGGGACCCCAACTAATGAAAAACTGTTTTTT. Translating gives CASSDGGTPTNEKLFF.

This clonotype was seen more than once but under ten times. The rearrangement uses TRBV7-2 and TRBJ2-1; D is undetermined. V shed 1 base and J shed 0 bases, with 10 bases lying between them. The CDR3 consists of 16 residues. The germline V gene encodes CDR1 SGHTA and CDR2 FQGNSA. The CDR3 reads CASSLDTDSSYNEQFF. The CDR3 region has the DNA TGTGCCAGCAGCTTAGACACGGATAGCTCCTACAATGAGCAGTTCTTC.

This clonotype was counted only a few times. As DNA, the CDR3 is TGCAGTGCCCCCCCGGGACCCGATCAGCCCCAGCATTTT. Its translation: CSAPPGPDQPQHF. The V and J genes are TRBV20-1 and TRBJ1-5; D might be TRBD1 (5 bases). CDR3 length: 13 residues. V lost 6 bases, J lost 5 bases, and 14 bases lay in between. The germline V gene encodes CDR1 DFQATT and CDR2 SNEGSKA (reference sequence).

The rearrangement joins TRBV10-3 to TRBJ2-1; D is unresolved. Per the germline V gene, CDR1 is ENHRY and CDR2 is SYGVKD. The ends were cut back, 10 bases at V and 6 bases at J, with 16 bases in the middle. This CDR3 is built from 13 residues. CDR3 in amino acids: CATRRVQSNEQFF. The CDR3 DNA follows: TGTGCCACCAGACGGGTACAGTCCAATGAGCAGTTCTTC.

V gene TRBV4-3 combines with J gene TRBJ1-1; TRBD1 matches 8 bases. CDR3 length: 15 residues. With 0 bases clipped from V and 5 bases from J, the junction kept 5 bases outside the gene matches. In germline, CDR1 is LGHNA, CDR2 YSLEER. The CDR3 DNA sequence: TGCGCCAGCAGCCAAGAGTACAGGGGGAAGACTGAAGCTTTCTTT. Translated, it gives CASSQEYRGKTEAFF.

The chain couples TRBV5-1 to TRBJ2-3; 12 bases are shared with TRBD2. The CDR3 loop spans 18 amino acids. Germline V CDR1 and CDR2: SGHRS, YFSETQ. The junction had 8 bases not matched to a gene; V was cut back by 2 bases and J by 1 base. CDR3 region: CASSFETSGGSRTDTQYF. CDR3 nucleotides: TGCGCCAGCAGCTTCGAGACTAGCGGGGGCAGTCGCACAGATACGCAGTATTTT.

This clonotype was seen repeatedly, ten times or more. This chain links TRBV10-3 with TRBJ2-1, with a tentative D call TRBD1 (6 bases). This CDR3 spans 14 amino acids. Trimming left V 10 bases short and J 8 bases short, with 21 bases between. In germline, CDR1 is ENHRY, CDR2 SYGVKD. The CDR3 bases are TGTGCCACCGGATCAGGGGAGAGGTTCCATGAGCAGTTCTTC. Translating gives CATGSGERFHEQFF.

V is TRBV12-3 or TRBV12-4 and J is TRBJ1-1; no clear D. The CDR3 loop spans 15 amino acids. V lost 1 base and J 0 bases, leaving 9 bases between the germline ends. Here the CDR3 reads CASSLVLGMNTEAFF. For the CDR3, the DNA is TGTGCCAGCAGTTTAGTCCTGGGGATGAACACTGAAGCTTTCTTT.

The chain joins TRBV7-3 to TRBJ2-3, with 11 nucleotides matching TRBD2. Germline V gene lookup returns CDR1 SGHTA and CDR2 FQGTGA. This CDR3 comprises 14 residues. V trimming: 5 bases; J trimming: 5 bases; junction bases outside the gene matches: 3. As DNA, the CDR3 is TGTGCCAGCAGCCTTAGCGGGGGGGTAGATACGCAGTATTTT. Its translation: CASSLSGGVDTQYF.

The chain couples TRBV7-6 to TRBJ1-3; weak D call: TRBD1 (5 bases). Germline CDR1 is SGHVS and CDR2 is FNYEAQ. There are 15 residues in the CDR3. V was pared by 5 bases and J by 0 bases, with 11 bases between. CDR3 nucleotide sequence: TGTGCCAGCAGCCCTCTAGGGGTCTCTGGAAACACCATATATTTT. It codes for CASSPLGVSGNTIYF.

This chain joins TRBV20-1 and TRBJ1-5; D may be TRBD1 (6 bases). CDR3 length: 13 amino acids. V was trimmed by 3 bases and J by 4 bases, leaving 10 bases between them. Germline V gene lookup returns CDR1 DFQATT and CDR2 SNEGSKA (reference sequence). CDR3 protein: CSASPTGNQPQHF. The CDR3, as DNA: TGCAGTGCTAGCCCCACAGGGAATCAGCCCCAGCATTTT.

The chain has TRBV4-1 and TRBJ2-1; the D is unclear. This CDR3 has 14 residues. The V and J ends lost 0 bases and 7 bases respectively, with 10 bases between them. Germline V CDR1 and CDR2: MGHRA, YSYEKL. The CDR3 reads CASSQELRGNEQFF. The CDR3 region has the DNA TGCGCCAGCAGCCAAGAACTCCGAGGTAATGAGCAGTTCTTC.

This clonotype was detected only a few times. The genes are TRBV4-1 and TRBJ2-7, with 7 nucleotides matching TRBD2. Germline lookup yields CDR1 MGHRA and CDR2 YSYEKL. V was pared by 0 bases and J by 3 bases, with 11 bases of the junction left unmatched. This CDR3 has 17 residues. CDR3 coding DNA: TGCGCCAGCAGCCAAGACCCCTTCGCGGGGGACTACTACGAGCAGTACTTC. Its protein is CASSQDPFAGDYYEQYF.

This clonotype was recorded a few times. This chain connects TRBV20-1 to TRBJ1-4, with D possibly TRBD1 on 6 matching bases. The CDR3 loop spans 13 amino acids. Looked up from germline, CDR1 is DFQATT and CDR2 is SNEGSKA (reference sequence). V shed 4 bases and J shed 8 bases, with 14 bases lying between them. CDR3 DNA sequence: TGCAGTGCTATACAGGGAAAGGGCGAAAAACTGTTTTTT. Its translation: CSAIQGKGEKLFF.

The chain carries TRBV20-1 and TRBJ1-1; 9 bases fit TRBD1. Germline V gene data show CDR1 as DFQATT and CDR2 as SNEGSKA (reference sequence). This CDR3 region has 14 residues. J was trimmed by 1 base and V by 2 bases; bases with no gene match: 2. CDR3 DNA: TGCAGTGCTAGAAGACAGGGGGGGAACACTGAAGCTTTCTTT. Translating gives CSARRQGGNTEAFF.

The chain uses TRBV6-2 or TRBV6-3 and TRBJ2-2; 8 bases match TRBD1. CDR3 length: 15 residues. V lost 2 bases and J lost 4; bases outside the gene matches: 3. Germline lookup yields CDR1 MNHEY and CDR2 SVGEGT. DNA of the CDR3: TGTGCCAGCAGTTACAGAGACAGGGGCACCGGGGAGCTGTTTTTT. It specifies CASSYRDRGTGELFF.

Details on this clonotype: It may be a read error: a sequence one base away is much more abundant. The chain employs TRBV7-2 and TRBJ2-7; D might be TRBD2 (5 bases). Germline V gene lookup returns CDR1 SGHTA and CDR2 FQGNSA. The length of the CDR3 is 15 residues. The CDR3 sequence is CVSRALAVSYNEQYF. DNA for the CDR3: TGTGTCAGCAGAGCCCTAGCAGTCTCCTACAATGAGCAGTACTTC.

In this sample, this clonotype turned up a few times. This sequence joins TRBV6-2 or TRBV6-3 and TRBJ1-1; no firm D call. Germline CDR1 reads MNHEY; CDR2 reads SVGEGT. The V end lost 2 bases, the J end lost 1 base, and 14 bases lay between the germline ends. The CDR3 length is 16 residues. CDR3: CASSYHVDTPNTEAFF. The CDR3 DNA reads as TGTGCCAGCAGTTACCACGTCGACACGCCGAACACTGAAGCTTTCTTT.

The chain employs TRBV20-1 and TRBJ1-2; 8 nucleotides agree with TRBD1. From germline, CDR1 is DFQATT and CDR2 SNEGSKA (reference sequence). There are 12 residues in the CDR3. J gave up 5 bases and V 5 bases, and 4 bases lay outside the gene matches. CDR3 region: CSASGQVYGYTF. The CDR3 DNA reads as TGCAGTGCTTCGGGACAGGTGTATGGCTACACCTTC.

The chain links TRBV4-3 to TRBJ1-2; the D is unclear. V lost 2 bases to trimming and J lost 6 bases, with 25 bases between them. This CDR3 spans 18 amino acids. Germline V CDR1 and CDR2: LGHNA, YSLEER. This CDR3 reads CASSQSHVVDGESDGYTF. The CDR3 DNA reads as TGCGCCAGCAGCCAATCTCATGTTGTGGACGGAGAGAGCGATGGCTACACCTTC.

The rearrangement joins TRBV12-3 or TRBV12-4 to TRBJ2-1, with D unresolved. The J call is uncertain, as TRBJ2-7 better fits the DNA end. This CDR3 spans 15 amino acids. The CDR3 spells CASSLAASSYNGQYF. The CDR3 nucleotides read TGTGCCAGCAGTTTAGCGGCCAGCTCCTACAATGGGCAGTACTTC.

This sequence joins TRBV19 and TRBJ1-2, with D uncertain. The germline V and J ends were trimmed by 7 bases and 5 bases, with 14 bases remaining between them. The CDR3 has 13 amino acids. Germline CDR1 is LNHDA and CDR2 is SQIVND (reference sequence). The CDR3 protein is CASTGRERYGYTF. The CDR3 DNA reads as TGTGCCAGTACGGGCCGCGAGAGATATGGCTACACCTTC.

The chain combines TRBV3-1 with TRBJ2-3, with unresolved D. Germline-derived CDR1 and CDR2 are LGHDT and YNNKEL (reference sequence). This CDR3 region has 15 residues. With 0 bases removed from V and 1 base from J, the gap between germline ends came to 8 bases. CDR3 sequence reads: CASSQEAHRTDTQYF. The CDR3 coding sequence is TGTGCCAGCAGCCAAGAAGCGCACCGCACAGATACGCAGTATTTT.

This clonotype was detected only once. A much larger clone lies one base from this, so it may be a read error. The DNA of the CDR3 is TGCGCCAGCGGCTTCCTCCTAGCGGAGATCTACAATGAGCAGTTCTTC. This encodes CASGFLLAEIYNEQFF. The J gene is TRBJ2-1, the V gene TRBV5-1; 7 bases map to TRBD2. The CDR3 covers 16 residues. Germline CDR1 is SGHRS and CDR2 is YFSETQ.

This clonotype was seen a few times. This chain joins TRBV20-1 and TRBJ1-1, with TRBD1 as a possible D gene (5 bases). CDR3 length: 12 residues. V was clipped by 5 bases and J by 7 bases, with 14 bases between them. Per germline, CDR1 DFQATT and CDR2 SNEGSKA (reference sequence). The CDR3 coding sequence is TGCAGTGCTGGGCCCGCCGGGGGTGAAGCTTTCTTT. This codes for CSAGPAGGEAFF.

This clonotype was counted a single time. The chain is built from TRBV4-2 and TRBJ1-2, with 11 nucleotides matching TRBD1. CDR1 LGHNA and CDR2 YNFKEQ come from the germline V gene. The CDR3 consists of 19 residues. The V segment lost 2 bases and the J segment 2 bases; nucleotides outside the gene matches: 13. The DNA of the CDR3 is TGTGCCAGCAGCCAACCCGTTAGGGACAGGGGGTACATAAACTATGGCTACACCTTC. Translated, it gives CASSQPVRDRGYINYGYTF.